The clone carrying this T cell receptor beta chain has more than one count but fewer than ten. Its antigen is unidentified. The entry originates in a study of T cells after yellow fever vaccination. Study-wide context: Low-cell-number fractions underwent preparation using SMART-Seq v4 Ultra Low Input. Study findings and constraints: Reappearance after the booster was observed for most primary-vaccination clones (about 96% CD4, approximately 90% CD8). Some clonotypes were seen in both the CD4 and the CD8 compartments. These made up a small share and likely arose from convergent recombination.

V was shortened by 6 bases and J by 1 base, with 12 bases between the two germline ends. The length of the CDR3 is 14 residues. MiXCR, applied by TCRdb to the 5' RACE reads, yields one record per CDR3 protein. The sample contains approximately 610,000 distinct CDR3 sequences, about a sixth of which appear only once. The specimen was PBMCs, collected 5 days after the first yellow fever vaccination. The rearrangement joins TRBV12-3 or TRBV12-4 to TRBJ2-5, with a tentative D call TRBD2 (6 bases). The sequence was collected from a man in his late teens or twenties who received the YFV17D yellow fever vaccine. CDR3 loop: CASRLGGAQETQYF. In nucleotides, the CDR3 is TGTGCCAGCAGACTCGGGGGAGCCCAAGAGACCCAGTACTTC.